This T cell receptor beta chain was captured in a study of beta chain features in type 1 diabetes. Expressed TCRB transcripts were sequenced because the entire RNA isolate underwent reverse transcription. Assay used: immunoSEQ multiplex PCR; TCRdb lists only in-frame clones, some missing. This sample has hundreds of thousands of clones, with 25% to 35% found just once. What was sequenced was naive CD4+ T cells from blood. The source of this sequence is a man younger than 30 in good health.

CDR3 residues: CASRSTGKTYEQYF. CDR3 nucleotide sequence: TGTGCCAGCCGTTCTACCGGGAAAACCTACGAGCAGTACTTC. The V and J genes are TRBV28 and TRBJ2-7; tentative D call: TRBD2 (5 bases). The CDR3 has 14 amino acids. V lost 8 bases to trimming and J lost 2 bases, with 16 bases between them. The germline CDR1 and CDR2 sequences are MDHEN and SYDVKM.